The TCR beta chain under discussion was sequenced for a study of cytomegalovirus exposure and HLA in healthy donors. Whole-study findings and limits: Reportedly, TCR beta sequences accurately predicted HLA-A and HLA-B alleles in most subjects. Apparent HLA restriction characterized most CMV-associated TCR beta chains in a later analysis. Cytomegalovirus association was listed for about 160 TCR beta chains. In a later analysis, compared with equally common non-associated chains, HLA-associated beta chains were more expanded.

Comments on this clone: What it binds is not known.

The CDR3 runs 16 residues. V lost 0 bases and J lost 2, with 10 bases in between. The germline CDR1 and CDR2 sequences are MNHEY and SMNVEV (reference sequence). PCR amplification relied on 60 Vbeta primers (plus 13 Jbeta primers). Clones were read by immunoSEQ multiplex PCR, and TCRdb kept only the in-frame ones, dropping some. In the table there are more than 85,000 clones, 69% of which are singletons. The TCR sequence derives from a woman between 65 and 79 years old in good health and CMV-seropositive. Sequencing input: PBMCs. The rearrangement uses TRBV27 and TRBJ2-2; D uncertain. CDR3: CASSLSAGYNTGELFF. The CDR3 nucleotides are TGTGCCAGCAGTTTATCGGCCGGGTACAACACCGGGGAGCTGTTTTTT.